Listed below are T cell receptor beta chains from one sample, sequenced in a study of blood T cell repertoires in COVID-19. Some clones are missing from TCRdb's copy, which holds only in-frame ones; the method was immunoSEQ multiplex PCR. Counted here are under 200,000 clones, 70% to 90% occurring once; the ten biggest clones make up roughly 5%. Sequenced sample: peripheral blood. The receptor set was obtained from a woman aged 45-65 years with COVID-19, enrolled during active disease. Each CDR3 is given with its conserved first and last residue. Fields, in order: CDR3 protein, CDR3 DNA, J gene, clone size, D gene, V gene. D genes are given only for firm matches. Clone size is given for some rows only: seen once, a few or many times, or a class if the clone is expanded.

CDR3aa: CASTVQGNQPQHF
CDR3nt: TGTGCCAGCACAGTCCAGGGCAATCAGCCCCAGCATTTT
j_gene: TRBJ1-5
abundance: .
d_gene: .
v_gene: TRBV2

CDR3aa: CASSYVEGEAFF
CDR3nt: TGTGCCAGCAGCTACGTGGAGGGTGAAGCTTTCTTT
j_gene: TRBJ1-1
abundance: .
d_gene: .
v_gene: TRBV6-5

CDR3aa: CASSVKEEYGYTF
CDR3nt: TGTGCCAGCAGTGTCAAGGAGGAGTACGGCTACACCTTC
j_gene: TRBJ1-2
abundance: few
d_gene: .
v_gene: TRBV2

CDR3aa: CASSQRGGTYEQYF
CDR3nt: TGTGCCAGCAGCCAGCGGGGTGGCACCTACGAGCAGTACTTC
j_gene: TRBJ2-7
abundance: .
d_gene: .
v_gene: TRBV3-1/TRBV3-2

CDR3aa: CASSPTGGPYEQYF
CDR3nt: TGTGCCAGCAGCCCCACCGGGGGTCCCTACGAGCAGTACTTC
j_gene: TRBJ2-7
abundance: .
d_gene: .
v_gene: TRBV9

CDR3aa: CASSSNGPGANQFF
CDR3nt: TGTGCCAGCAGCTCAAATGGACCAGGGGCGAATCAGTTCTTC
j_gene: TRBJ2-1
abundance: .
d_gene: .
v_gene: TRBV7-9

CDR3aa: CASSLSGGGEQFF
CDR3nt: TGTGCCAGCAGCTTGTCCGGAGGTGGTGAGCAGTTCTTC
j_gene: TRBJ2-1
abundance: few
d_gene: .
v_gene: TRBV5-6

CDR3aa: CAISSQASGFYNEQFF
CDR3nt: TGTGCCATCAGTTCCCAGGCTAGCGGTTTCTACAATGAGCAGTTCTTC
j_gene: TRBJ2-1
abundance: .
d_gene: TRBD2
v_gene: TRBV10-3

CDR3aa: CASKQGWELFF
CDR3nt: TGTGCCAGTAAACAGGGTTGGGAGCTGTTTTTT
j_gene: TRBJ2-2
abundance: once
d_gene: .
v_gene: TRBV6-5

CDR3aa: CASSPGFF
CDR3nt: TGTGCCAGCAGCCCCGGGTTCTTC
j_gene: TRBJ2-1
abundance: few
d_gene: .
v_gene: TRBV13

CDR3aa: CATSRDSGQLYGYTF
CDR3nt: TGTGCCACCAGCAGAGATTCGGGACAGCTCTATGGCTACACCTTC
j_gene: TRBJ1-2
abundance: .
d_gene: TRBD1
v_gene: TRBV15

CDR3aa: CASSSGNTEAFF
CDR3nt: TGTGCCAGCAGTTCAGGGAACACTGAAGCTTTCTTT
j_gene: TRBJ1-1
abundance: .
d_gene: .
v_gene: TRBV12-3/TRBV12-4

CDR3aa: CASSSAPGGGTDTQYF
CDR3nt: TGTGCCAGCAGCTCAGCCCCAGGGGGCGGCACAGATACGCAGTATTTT
j_gene: TRBJ2-3
abundance: .
d_gene: TRBD1
v_gene: TRBV7-7

CDR3aa: CASSYNVRGMPQHF
CDR3nt: TGTGCCAGCAGTTACAATGTCAGGGGTATGCCCCAGCATTTT
j_gene: TRBJ1-5
abundance: few
d_gene: .
v_gene: TRBV6-5

CDR3aa: CAWSAKLAEETQYF
CDR3nt: TGTGCCTGGAGCGCCAAATTAGCGGAAGAGACCCAGTACTTC
j_gene: TRBJ2-5
abundance: .
d_gene: .
v_gene: TRBV30

CDR3aa: CASTRDRGGYGYTF
CDR3nt: TGTGCCAGCACTAGGGACAGGGGGGGCTATGGCTACACCTTC
j_gene: TRBJ1-2
abundance: .
d_gene: TRBD1
v_gene: TRBV3-1/TRBV3-2

CDR3aa: CASSPPGGETQYF
CDR3nt: TGTGCCAGCTCACCGCCGGGGGGAGAGACCCAGTACTTC
j_gene: TRBJ2-5
abundance: .
d_gene: TRBD2
v_gene: TRBV18

CDR3aa: CASGTSGGPYEQYF
CDR3nt: TGTGCCAGCGGGACTAGCGGGGGACCCTACGAGCAGTACTTC
j_gene: TRBJ2-7
abundance: .
d_gene: TRBD2
v_gene: TRBV19

CDR3aa: CASSTRLAGDNEQFF
CDR3nt: TGTGCCAGCAGCACTCGACTAGCGGGGGACAATGAGCAGTTCTTC
j_gene: TRBJ2-1
abundance: .
d_gene: TRBD2
v_gene: TRBV9

CDR3aa: CASSLAGTGNTGELFF
CDR3nt: TGCGCCAGCAGCTTGGCCGGGACAGGAAACACCGGGGAGCTGTTTTTT
j_gene: TRBJ2-2
abundance: .
d_gene: TRBD1
v_gene: TRBV5-1

CDR3aa: CASSENRGIGQPQHF
CDR3nt: TGTGCCAGCAGTGAAAACAGGGGAATTGGCCAGCCCCAGCATTTT
j_gene: TRBJ1-5
abundance: .
d_gene: TRBD1
v_gene: TRBV2

CDR3aa: CASSTGGLAKNIQYF
CDR3nt: TGTGCCAGCAGTACGGGGGGGCTGGCCAAAAACATTCAGTACTTC
j_gene: TRBJ2-4
abundance: .
d_gene: TRBD2
v_gene: TRBV6-5

CDR3aa: CASSSRDRVYNEQFF
CDR3nt: TGTGCCAGCAGCTCCCGGGACAGGGTTTACAATGAGCAGTTCTTC
j_gene: TRBJ2-1
abundance: .
d_gene: .
v_gene: TRBV21-1

CDR3aa: CASSTGTSMNTEAFF
CDR3nt: TGCGCCAGCAGCACAGGGACATCCATGAACACTGAAGCTTTCTTT
j_gene: TRBJ1-1
abundance: .
d_gene: .
v_gene: TRBV5-1

CDR3aa: CASSVAQGNYEQYF
CDR3nt: TGTGCCAGCAGCGTAGCTCAGGGGAACTACGAGCAGTACTTC
j_gene: TRBJ2-7
abundance: .
d_gene: .
v_gene: TRBV9

CDR3aa: CASSSRGALQNEQFF
CDR3nt: TGTGCCAGCAGCTCCCGGGGGGCATTACAGAATGAGCAGTTCTTC
j_gene: TRBJ2-1
abundance: .
d_gene: .
v_gene: TRBV5-4

CDR3aa: CASSYQRGGQETQYF
CDR3nt: TGTGCCAGCAGTTACCAGCGGGGGGGCCAAGAGACCCAGTACTTC
j_gene: TRBJ2-5
abundance: .
d_gene: TRBD2
v_gene: TRBV6-6

CDR3aa: CASSGTGTGANVLTF
CDR3nt: TGTGCCAGCAGTGGTACAGGGACTGGGGCCAACGTCCTGACTTTC
j_gene: TRBJ2-6
abundance: .
d_gene: .
v_gene: TRBV6-4

CDR3aa: CAWSIGTAQETQYF
CDR3nt: TGTGCCTGGAGTATTGGGACAGCCCAAGAGACCCAGTACTTC
j_gene: TRBJ2-5
abundance: once
d_gene: TRBD1
v_gene: TRBV30

CDR3aa: CASSQDRGRGTEAFF
CDR3nt: TGTGCCAGCAGCCAAGACAGGGGGCGAGGTACTGAAGCTTTCTTT
j_gene: TRBJ1-1
abundance: .
d_gene: TRBD1
v_gene: TRBV2

CDR3aa: CSVEDQTVLNYGYTF
CDR3nt: TGCAGCGTTGAAGATCAAACAGTCCTTAACTATGGCTACACCTTC
j_gene: TRBJ1-2
abundance: .
d_gene: .
v_gene: TRBV29-1

CDR3aa: CASSQDLPNYNEQFF
CDR3nt: TGCGCCAGCAGCCAAGATCTTCCTAACTACAATGAGCAGTTCTTC
j_gene: TRBJ2-1
abundance: few
d_gene: .
v_gene: TRBV4-1

CDR3aa: CASSYSMFLGRTEAFF
CDR3nt: TGTGCCAGCAGTTACTCGATGTTCCTGGGCAGGACTGAAGCTTTCTTT
j_gene: TRBJ1-1
abundance: .
d_gene: .
v_gene: TRBV6-5

CDR3aa: CASMGGTGNTIYF
CDR3nt: TGTGCCAGCATGGGGGGTACTGGAAACACCATATATTTT
j_gene: TRBJ1-3
abundance: .
d_gene: .
v_gene: TRBV6-5

CDR3aa: CASSPPGANTEAFF
CDR3nt: TGTGCCAGCTCACCACCGGGGGCGAACACTGAAGCTTTCTTT
j_gene: TRBJ1-1
abundance: .
d_gene: .
v_gene: TRBV18

CDR3aa: CAISVGTGNTEAFF
CDR3nt: TGTGCCATCAGTGTTGGGACAGGGAACACTGAAGCTTTCTTT
j_gene: TRBJ1-1
abundance: .
d_gene: TRBD1
v_gene: TRBV10-3

CDR3aa: CASSLAGDSNQPQHF
CDR3nt: TGCGCCAGCAGCTTGGCAGGGGATAGCAATCAGCCCCAGCATTTT
j_gene: TRBJ1-5
abundance: .
d_gene: .
v_gene: TRBV5-1

CDR3aa: CASSLGHRKGGNTEAFF
CDR3nt: TGTGCCAGCAGCTTAGGCCACAGAAAAGGGGGGAACACTGAAGCTTTCTTT
j_gene: TRBJ1-1
abundance: .
d_gene: .
v_gene: TRBV7-9

CDR3aa: CASSADIQGKSGNTIYF
CDR3nt: TGTGCCAGCAGTGCGGATATACAGGGGAAGTCTGGAAACACCATATATTTT
j_gene: TRBJ1-3
abundance: .
d_gene: TRBD1
v_gene: TRBV9

CDR3aa: CAWSWDSTNYGYTF
CDR3nt: TGTGCCTGGAGTTGGGACAGCACGAACTATGGCTACACCTTC
j_gene: TRBJ1-2
abundance: .
d_gene: TRBD1
v_gene: TRBV30